These T cell receptor beta chains were read from a single sample in a study of blood T cell repertoires in COVID-19. The table came from immunoSEQ multiplex PCR; TCRdb's copy has only in-frame clones and leaves some out. The sample carries roughly 70,000 clones, 85% to 90% recorded once. The specimen was peripheral blood. These TCRs come from a man aged 45 to 65 with active COVID-19. The CDR3 runs from the conserved cysteine through the conserved F or W. Fields, in order: D gene, clone size, J gene, V gene, CDR3 DNA, CDR3 protein. D genes are given only for firm matches. The size entry is marked missing in some rows and otherwise reads once, few, many or a size class.

-	-	TRBJ2-2	TRBV19	TGTGCCAGTAGCTCTAGGGGCACAGGGAAGGTACCCGGGGAGCTGTTTTTT	CASSSRGTGKVPGELFF
-	-	TRBJ1-1	TRBV6-5	TGTGCCACCAGCCGGGGGAACACTGAAGCTTTCTTT	CATSRGNTEAFF
-	-	TRBJ2-5	TRBV18	TGTGCCAGCTCACCACCGGTTGGCAGGGGACGAGAGACCCAGTACTTC	CASSPPVGRGRETQYF
-	-	TRBJ2-3	TRBV5-1	TGCGCCAGCAGCCCGGAGCGGGGCACAGATACGCAGTATTTT	CASSPERGTDTQYF
TRBD2	-	TRBJ2-1	TRBV4-3	TGCGCCAGCAGCCAAGAAGCAGCGGGAGGGCCTGATGAGCAGTTCTTC	CASSQEAAGGPDEQFF
TRBD2	-	TRBJ2-3	TRBV3-1/TRBV3-2	TGTGCCAGCAGCCGAGGGACTAGCGGGAGGGCTTTGGCAGATACGCAGTATTTT	CASSRGTSGRALADTQYF
TRBD1	once	TRBJ1-5	TRBV28	TGTGCCAGCAGTACAGGGGGAACCAATCAGCCCCAGCATTTT	CASSTGGTNQPQHF
TRBD2	few	TRBJ2-1	TRBV28	TGTGCCAGCAGGACTAGCGGGTGGGAGCAGTTCTTC	CASRTSGWEQFF
-	-	TRBJ2-3	TRBV19	TGTGCCAGTAGTATGGCTAGCTATCGCACAGATACGCAGTATTTT	CASSMASYRTDTQYF
TRBD1	-	TRBJ1-5	TRBV2	TGTGCCAGTACTCTCACGAACGGGGACAGGGATAATTTGGGTAGCAATCAGCCCCAGCATTTT	CASTLTNGDRDNLGSNQPQHF
TRBD1	-	TRBJ2-5	TRBV15	TGTGCCACCAGCAGAGGGCAGGGGGCACAAGAGACCCAGTACTTC	CATSRGQGAQETQYF
TRBD2	-	TRBJ2-7	TRBV6-5	TGTGCCAGCAGTCCTAGCGGGAGCGGCCTAAGCGAGCAGTACTTC	CASSPSGSGLSEQYF
-	once	TRBJ1-5	TRBV18	TGTGCCAGCTCACTCGACCCGGGTCCTCTTAGCAATCAGCCCCAGCATTTT	CASSLDPGPLSNQPQHF
-	-	TRBJ1-1	TRBV6-1	TGTGCCAGCAGTGACACAGGTTGGACTGAAGCTTTCTTT	CASSDTGWTEAFF
-	once	TRBJ2-3	TRBV7-2	TGTGCCAGCAGCTTAGTCCTGGGCGCAGATACGCAGTATTTT	CASSLVLGADTQYF
TRBD2	-	TRBJ2-1	TRBV27	TGTGCCAGCAGTGCTAGGACTAGCGGGAGGGCCAATGAGCAGTTCTTC	CASSARTSGRANEQFF
TRBD2	-	TRBJ2-7	TRBV10-3	TGTGCCATCAAGGGGACTAGCGGGAGGGCCGGGGCTGAGCAGTACTTC	CAIKGTSGRAGAEQYF
TRBD1	-	TRBJ2-5	TRBV5-1	TGCGCCAGCAGCTTGGCAGGGACAGGGGGAGAGACCCAGTACTTC	CASSLAGTGGETQYF
-	-	TRBJ2-7	TRBV4-3	TGCGCCAGCAGCCAAACCGTGACAGGTCGCCACGAGCAGTACTTC	CASSQTVTGRHEQYF
-	-	TRBJ1-2	TRBV4-1	TGCGCCAGCAGCCAAGATGTGGCCCGGGGCTATGGCTACACCTTC	CASSQDVARGYGYTF
TRBD1	few	TRBJ1-3	TRBV7-2	TGTGCCAGCAGCTTAAGACAGGGGAGCGGAAACACCATATATTTT	CASSLRQGSGNTIYF
TRBD2	-	TRBJ2-1	TRBV10-3	TGTGCCATCACCACGGAGGTGGCGGGACGGGGGGGTCGGCAGTTCTTC	CAITTEVAGRGGRQFF
TRBD1	-	TRBJ1-1	TRBV5-5	TGTGCCAGCAGCCCAGGACAGGGGATGAGTAACACTGAAGCTTTCTTT	CASSPGQGMSNTEAFF
-	-	TRBJ1-1	TRBV7-8	TGTGCCAGCACCTCGCCAGAAGGGGCTGAAGCTTTCTTT	CASTSPEGAEAFF
-	-	TRBJ1-2	TRBV3-1/TRBV3-2	TGTGCCAGCAGCCAAGATGCAGGGCAGGGTGGCTACACCTTC	CASSQDAGQGGYTF
-	-	TRBJ2-3	TRBV3-1/TRBV3-2	TGTGCCAGCAGCCAAGGGACGGGAAACACAGATACGCAGTATTTT	CASSQGTGNTDTQYF
-	-	TRBJ2-3	TRBV19	TGTGCCAGTAGTATAGGTCCCCAGGTCCGAAGTAAAGATACGCAGTATTTT	CASSIGPQVRSKDTQYF
TRBD2	-	TRBJ2-5	TRBV12-5	TGTGCTAGTGGACAAGGACTAGCGGGAATCGGGGAGACCCAGTACTTC	CASGQGLAGIGETQYF
-	once	TRBJ2-7	TRBV6-5	TGTGCCAGCAGTTACGGGCGGGGAACCTACGAGCAGTACTTC	CASSYGRGTYEQYF
-	-	TRBJ2-1	TRBV7-3	TGTGCCAGCAGCTTATTATTCAGTTCCTACAATGAGCAGTTCTTC	CASSLLFSSYNEQFF
-	-	TRBJ2-2	TRBV19	TGTGCCAGTAGTACCTACAGGGAGAACACCGGGGAGCTGTTTTTT	CASSTYRENTGELFF
-	-	TRBJ2-1	TRBV7-2	TGTGCCAGCAGCCAGGGTTTCTACAATGAGCAGTTCTTC	CASSQGFYNEQFF
-	-	TRBJ1-2	TRBV24-1	TGTGCCACCAGTGATTCACAACCCGTCGGGCGGGATCTCTATGGCTACACCTTC	CATSDSQPVGRDLYGYTF
TRBD2	-	TRBJ2-1	TRBV11-3	TGTGCCAGCAGCTTTGGACTAGCGGGCTACAATGAGCAGTTCTTC	CASSFGLAGYNEQFF
TRBD1	-	TRBJ2-3	TRBV4-3	TGCGCCAGCAGCCAAGATCGGACAGGGTTAGATACGCAGTATTTT	CASSQDRTGLDTQYF
-	few	TRBJ1-6	TRBV6-5	TGTGCCAGCAGTTACGAGGGTTATAATTCACCCCTCCACTTT	CASSYEGYNSPLHF
-	-	TRBJ1-5	TRBV5-8	TGTGCCAGCAGCTTCTTGTATCAGCCCCAGCATTTT	CASSFLYQPQHF
TRBD1	-	TRBJ2-7	TRBV19	TGTGCCAGTAGTCTCGCCGGGACAGACTACGAGCAGTACTTC	CASSLAGTDYEQYF
-	few	TRBJ2-1	TRBV4-3	TGCGCCAGCAGCCAGGAACCTAGCTCCTACAATGAGCAGTTCTTC	CASSQEPSSYNEQFF
TRBD2	-	TRBJ2-1	TRBV9	TGTGCCAGCAGCGTAGCACTAGCGGGAGGGCCGGGTTACAATGAGCAGTTCTTC	CASSVALAGGPGYNEQFF
-	-	TRBJ1-1	TRBV19	TGTGCCACGGGACATCTGAACACTGAAGCTTTCTTT	CATGHLNTEAFF
TRBD2	-	TRBJ2-1	TRBV4-2	TGTGCCAGCAGCCAAGATCAAACTAGCGTTCGTCTCTTC	CASSQDQTSVRLF
-	-	TRBJ2-5	TRBV7-8	TGTGCCAGCAGCTTGTATCCCCAGATTCAGTACTTC	CASSLYPQIQYF
-	-	TRBJ2-1	TRBV10-3	TGTGCCATCAGTGAGTCGACAATATATGGCGATGAGCAGTTCTTC	CAISESTIYGDEQFF
TRBD2	-	TRBJ2-5	TRBV27	TGTGCCAGCAGTTTATATAGCGGGAACACCCAGTACTTC	CASSLYSGNTQYF
-	-	TRBJ1-1	TRBV19	TGTGCCAGTACTACGCGGGGGTTCGAAGCTTTCTTT	CASTTRGFEAFF
-	-	TRBJ2-3	TRBV27	TGTGCCAGCAGTTTAGAAGGCCTCTTACGGGGAGATACGCAGTATTTT	CASSLEGLLRGDTQYF
-	-	TRBJ1-2	TRBV18	TGTGCCAGCTCACCAGGCTTCTGGGGCTACACCTTC	CASSPGFWGYTF
-	-	TRBJ1-1	TRBV6-5	TGTGCCAGCAGGCTTGCGGGACCGAACACTGAAGCTTTCTTT	CASRLAGPNTEAFF
-	once	TRBJ1-2	TRBV7-2	TGTGCCAGCAGCTTAGGGTCGGACAACGGCTACACCTTC	CASSLGSDNGYTF
-	-	TRBJ2-1	TRBV11-2	TGTGCCAGCAGCTTAGAGCGGGGTTTGACCAATGAGCAGTTCTTC	CASSLERGLTNEQFF
-	-	TRBJ1-1	TRBV6-1	TGTGCCAGCAGTGAACATGGATCGGGGGGAACTGAAGCTTTCTTT	CASSEHGSGGTEAFF
-	-	TRBJ2-1	TRBV11-3	TGTGCCAGCAGCTGGAGAAGGGCCAGGGGCGACGAGCAGTTCTTC	CASSWRRARGDEQFF
TRBD1	-	TRBJ1-1	TRBV19	TGTGCCAGTATAAGGGGGCCCATGAACACTGAAGCTTTCTTT	CASIRGPMNTEAFF